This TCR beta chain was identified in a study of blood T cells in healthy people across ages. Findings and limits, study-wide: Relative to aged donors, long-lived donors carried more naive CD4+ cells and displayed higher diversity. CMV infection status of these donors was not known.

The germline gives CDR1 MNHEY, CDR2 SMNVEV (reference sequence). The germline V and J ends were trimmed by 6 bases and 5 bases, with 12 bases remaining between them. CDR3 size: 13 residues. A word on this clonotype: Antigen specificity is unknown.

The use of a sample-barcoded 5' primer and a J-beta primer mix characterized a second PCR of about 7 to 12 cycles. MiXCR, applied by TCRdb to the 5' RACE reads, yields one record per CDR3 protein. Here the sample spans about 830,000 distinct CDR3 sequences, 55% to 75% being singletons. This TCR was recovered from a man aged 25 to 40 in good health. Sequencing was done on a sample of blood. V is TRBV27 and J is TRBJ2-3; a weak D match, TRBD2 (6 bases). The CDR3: CASRSGVGDTQYF. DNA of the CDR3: TGTGCCAGCAGATCGGGAGTGGGAGATACGCAGTATTTT.